These 14 T cell receptor beta chains share one sample of origin, sequenced in a study of blood T cell repertoires in COVID-19. The table came from immunoSEQ multiplex PCR; TCRdb's copy has only in-frame clones and leaves some out. The sample includes roughly 310,000 clones, approximately 89% of them seen just once. The sequenced sample consisted of PBMCs or T cells enriched from blood (not recorded which). These TCRs come from a woman aged 40-49 years who had recovered from COVID-19.

With respect to this clone: The same CDR3 also results from other DNA sequences found in this sample. This CDR3 is CASSRQGLYGYTF. The CDR3 bases are TGTGCCAGCAGCCGACAGGGGCTCTATGGCTACACCTTC. V and J are TRBV12-3 or TRBV12-4 and TRBJ1-2, with 8 nucleotides matching TRBD1. V shed 6 bases and J 4 bases; nucleotides not matched to a gene: 4. The CDR3 runs to 13 residues.

This chain uses TRBV18 with TRBJ2-1; D may be TRBD1 (6 bases). V gave up 1 base and J gave up 4 bases, with 11 bases separating them. Germline V gene sequence: CDR1 KGHSH, CDR2 LQKENI. The CDR3 consists of 15 residues. CDR3 sequence reads: CASSPQGHRYNEQFF. The CDR3 DNA reads TGTGCCAGCTCACCACAGGGACACAGGTACAATGAGCAGTTCTTC.

V gene TRBV7-6 combines with J gene TRBJ2-1, with 10 bases fitting TRBD2. This CDR3 comprises 15 residues. Per germline, CDR1 SGHVS and CDR2 FNYEAQ. The V and J ends lost 2 bases and 8 bases, in that order; junction bases with no gene match: 6. For the CDR3, the DNA is TGTGCCAGCAGCTTATACCCTAGCGGGAGCGATGAGCAGTTCTTC. It translates to CASSLYPSGSDEQFF.

This chain joins TRBV3-1 (or the pseudogene TRBV3-2) and TRBJ2-5; 12 nucleotides match TRBD2. There are 13 residues in the CDR3. V was pared by 9 bases and J by 8 bases, with 7 bases of the junction left unmatched. Germline loops: CDR1 LGHDT, CDR2 YNNKEL (reference sequence). CDR3 region: CASSSGGVGTQYF. The CDR3 DNA reads TGTGCCAGTTCTAGCGGGGGGGTGGGAACCCAGTACTTC.

The chain joins TRBV9 to TRBJ1-2; 10 nucleotides line up with TRBD1. Germline CDR1 and CDR2: SGDLS and YYNGEE. After removal of 0 bases from V and 4 bases from J, the junction contained 6 bases not matched to a gene. The CDR3 length is 16 residues. CDR3 DNA: TGTGCCAGCAGCGTAGAGGGGACAGGGGAGGTCTATGGCTACACCTTC. It yields the protein CASSVEGTGEVYGYTF.

V usage is TRBV6-2 or TRBV6-3 and J usage is TRBJ2-5, with 8 bases aligning to TRBD2. CDR3 size: 17 residues. V lost 6 bases and J lost 5; bases outside the gene matches: 17. Germline values: CDR1 MNHEY, CDR2 SVGEGT. CDR3 DNA sequence: TGTGCCAGCAGCCTCCCGGGGGGGACCGTGTTGGAGGAGACCCAGTACTTC. Translating gives CASSLPGGTVLEETQYF.

The V call is TRBV4-3, the J call TRBJ2-3, with a tentative D call TRBD1 (8 bases). The CDR3 contains 18 residues. Between the trimmed V and J ends, which lost 1 base and 2 bases, there was a span of 19 bases. Germline assignment: CDR1 LGHNA and CDR2 YSLEER. As DNA, the CDR3 is TGCGCCAGCAGCCAAGTCCTACAGGGGGAGGGTCTCACAGATACGCAGTATTTT. This codes for CASSQVLQGEGLTDTQYF.

The V gene is TRBV7-9, the J gene TRBJ1-2; TRBD1 matches at 8 bases. Germline V lookup: CDR1 SEHNR, CDR2 FQNEAQ (reference sequence). V shed 5 bases and J 8 bases; nucleotides not matched to a gene: 19. This CDR3 has 17 amino acids. The DNA for the CDR3 is TGTGCCAGCAGCACGTCGACAGGGGTTGAGGGTTCGAGCGGCTACACCTTC. Amino acids: CASSTSTGVEGSSGYTF.

The chain recombines TRBV27 with TRBJ2-7, with TRBD2 identical over 12 bases. CDR1 and CDR2 from the germline V gene are MNHEY and SMNVEV (reference sequence). The CDR3 runs to 15 residues. V trimming: 2 bases; J trimming: 3 bases; junction bases outside the gene matches: 2. In DNA, the CDR3 is TGTGCCAGCAGTTTACAGACTAGCGGGGGCTACGAGCAGTACTTC. It yields the protein CASSLQTSGGYEQYF.

The chain couples TRBV28 to TRBJ2-3, with TRBD2 as a possible D gene (6 bases). V gave up 6 bases and J gave up 2 bases, with 18 bases separating them. Germline loops: CDR1 MDHEN, CDR2 SYDVKM. This CDR3 spans 16 amino acids. This CDR3 reads CASSSQGGGFTDTQYF. The CDR3 region has the DNA TGTGCCAGCAGCTCCCAGGGAGGAGGGTTCACAGATACGCAGTATTTT. Variable domain in full (rest from reference TRBV28 and TRBJ2-3): DVKVTQSSRYLVKRTGEKVFLECVQDMDHENMFWYRQDPGLGLRLIYFSYDVKMKEKGDIPEGYSVSREKKERFSLILESASTNQTSMYLCASSSQGGGFTDTQYFGPGTRLTVL.

This chain uses TRBV6-5 with TRBJ1-2; D is unclear. Germline CDR1 and CDR2: MNHEY and SVGAGI. The V end lost 0 bases, the J end lost 4 bases, and 6 bases lay between the germline ends. This CDR3 is 13 amino acids long. The CDR3 protein is CASSYSIGYGYTF. The CDR3 nucleotides are TGTGCCAGCAGTTACTCGATCGGCTATGGCTACACCTTC.

This rearrangement joins TRBV28 to TRBJ1-1; D not resolved. The CDR3 is made up of 14 amino acids. Germline loops: CDR1 MDHEN, CDR2 SYDVKM. The V end lost 2 bases, the J end lost 0 bases, and 7 bases lay between the germline ends. The CDR3 loop reads CASSLAIVNTEAFF. The CDR3 coding sequence is TGTGCCAGCAGTTTAGCGATCGTGAACACTGAAGCTTTCTTT.

The rearrangement uses TRBV7-9 and TRBJ2-2; TRBD1 matches 10 bases. After removal of 6 bases from V and 5 bases from J, the junction contained 6 bases not matched to a gene. Germline assignment: CDR1 SEHNR and CDR2 FQNEAQ (reference sequence). The CDR3 length is 15 residues. CDR3 sequence reads: CASRQGQGLTGELFF. CDR3 DNA sequence: TGTGCCAGCAGACAGGGACAGGGGTTAACCGGGGAGCTGTTTTTT.

The genes are TRBV5-1 and TRBJ2-2; the D gene is possibly TRBD2 (6 bases). The CDR3 has 17 residues. Germline V gene sequence: CDR1 SGHRS, CDR2 YFSETQ. V was shortened by 0 bases and J by 0 bases, with 12 bases between the two germline ends. CDR3 sequence reads: CASSLVTSISNTGELFF. The DNA of the CDR3 is TGCGCCAGCAGCTTGGTTACTAGCATATCGAACACCGGGGAGCTGTTTTTT.